This TCR beta chain was sequenced during a study of T-cell reconstitution after alpha-beta-depleted transplantation in children. Study-level findings and limits: Some patients showed high day-60 TCRbeta diversity, which derived from surviving recipient T cells and thymic progenitors.

A remark on this clonotype: Antigen unknown.

Per germline, CDR1 SEHNR and CDR2 FQNEAQ (reference sequence). V trimming: 5 bases; J trimming: 7 bases; junction bases outside the gene matches: 2. The length of the CDR3 is 13 residues. During its preparation, the TCRbeta library received unique molecular identifiers. TCRdb itself ran the PCR reads through MiXCR, one entry per CDR3 protein. The sample consists of roughly 100,000 distinct CDR3 sequences, approximately 6% of them appearing once. The clonotype was recovered from a female patient aged 2-10 years who had a stem cell transplant for Fanconi anemia, so the T cells may come from the graft donor. The sample in question was PBMCs, mostly from graft donor cells, obtained 60 days after TCRalphabeta/CD19-depleted stem cell transplant. The rearrangement uses TRBV7-9 and TRBJ1-6; 7 bases agree with TRBD1. The DNA of the CDR3 is TGTGCCAGCAGCCAACAGGGGAATTCACCCCTCCACTTT. Amino acid sequence: CASSQQGNSPLHF.